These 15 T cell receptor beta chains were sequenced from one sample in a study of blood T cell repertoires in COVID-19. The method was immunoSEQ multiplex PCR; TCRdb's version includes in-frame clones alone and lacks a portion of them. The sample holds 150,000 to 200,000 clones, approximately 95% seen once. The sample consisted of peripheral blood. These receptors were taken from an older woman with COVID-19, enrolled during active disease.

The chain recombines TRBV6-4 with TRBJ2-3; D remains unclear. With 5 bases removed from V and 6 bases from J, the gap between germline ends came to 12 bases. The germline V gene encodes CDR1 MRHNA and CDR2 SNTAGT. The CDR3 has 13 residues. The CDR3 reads CASSPGQTDTQYF. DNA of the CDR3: TGTGCCAGCAGTCCTGGGCAGACGGATACGCAGTATTTT.

CDR3 residues: CASSLGGSEETQYF. The CDR3 DNA reads TGTGCCAGTAGTCTCGGGGGGAGTGAAGAGACCCAGTACTTC. The chain couples TRBV19 to TRBJ2-5; the match to TRBD2 covers 7 bases. From germline, CDR1 is LNHDA and CDR2 SQIVND (reference sequence). V lost 5 bases, J lost 3 bases, and 6 bases stayed unmatched. There are 14 residues in the CDR3. Full variable domain (missing parts from reference TRBV19 and TRBJ2-5): DGGITQSPKYLFRKEGQNVTLSCEQNLNHDAMYWYRQDPGQGLRLIYYSQIVNDFQKGDIAEGYSVSREKKESFPLTVTSAQKNPTAFYLCASSLGGSEETQYFGPGTRLLVL.

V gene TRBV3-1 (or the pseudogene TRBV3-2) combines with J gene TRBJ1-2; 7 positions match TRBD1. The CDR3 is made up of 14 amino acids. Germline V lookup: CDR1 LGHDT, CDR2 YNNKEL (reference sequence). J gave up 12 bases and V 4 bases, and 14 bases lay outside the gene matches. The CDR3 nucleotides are TGTGCCAGCAGCCGCTCCGGGACAGACCTGGGAAACACCTTC. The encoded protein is CASSRSGTDLGNTF.

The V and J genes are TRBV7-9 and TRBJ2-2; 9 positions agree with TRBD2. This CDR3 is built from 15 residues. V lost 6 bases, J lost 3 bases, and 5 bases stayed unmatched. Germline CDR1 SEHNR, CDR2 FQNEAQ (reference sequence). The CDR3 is CASRLAGSDTGELFF. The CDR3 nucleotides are TGTGCCAGCAGGCTAGCGGGATCGGACACCGGGGAGCTGTTTTTT.

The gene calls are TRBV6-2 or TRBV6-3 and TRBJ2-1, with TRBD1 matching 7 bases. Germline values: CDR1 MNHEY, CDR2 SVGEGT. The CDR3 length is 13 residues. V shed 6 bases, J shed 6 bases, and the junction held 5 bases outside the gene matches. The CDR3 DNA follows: TGTGCCAGCAGCTCAGGGGGTTCCAATGAGCAGTTCTTC. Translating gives CASSSGGSNEQFF.

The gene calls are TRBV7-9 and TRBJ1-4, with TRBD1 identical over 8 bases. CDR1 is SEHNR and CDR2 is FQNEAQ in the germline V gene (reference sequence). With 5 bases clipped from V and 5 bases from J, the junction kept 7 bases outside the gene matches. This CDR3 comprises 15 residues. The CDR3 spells CASSGRDRRNEKLFF. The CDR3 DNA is TGTGCCAGCAGCGGAAGGGACAGGCGGAATGAAAAACTGTTTTTT.

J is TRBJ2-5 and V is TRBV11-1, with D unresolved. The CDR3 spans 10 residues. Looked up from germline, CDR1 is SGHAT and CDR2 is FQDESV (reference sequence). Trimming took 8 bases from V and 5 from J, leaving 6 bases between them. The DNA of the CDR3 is TGTGCCAGCGCGAGGGAGACCCAGTACTTC. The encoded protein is CASARETQYF.

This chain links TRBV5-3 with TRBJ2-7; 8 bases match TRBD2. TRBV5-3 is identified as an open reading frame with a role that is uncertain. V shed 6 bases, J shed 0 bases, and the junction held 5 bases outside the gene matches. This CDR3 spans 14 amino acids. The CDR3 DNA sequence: TGTGCCAGAAATTTGGGACTAGTCTCCTACGAGCAGTACTTC. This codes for CARNLGLVSYEQYF.

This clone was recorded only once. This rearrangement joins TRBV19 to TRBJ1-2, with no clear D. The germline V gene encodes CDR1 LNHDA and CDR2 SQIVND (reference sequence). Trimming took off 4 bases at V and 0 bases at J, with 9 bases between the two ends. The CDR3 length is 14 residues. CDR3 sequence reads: CASSNIQTNYGYTF. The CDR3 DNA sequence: TGTGCCAGTAGTAACATACAAACTAACTATGGCTACACCTTC.

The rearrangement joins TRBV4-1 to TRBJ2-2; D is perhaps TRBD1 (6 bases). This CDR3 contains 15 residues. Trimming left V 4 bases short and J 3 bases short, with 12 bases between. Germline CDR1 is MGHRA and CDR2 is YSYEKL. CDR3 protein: CASSLSGTHTGELFF. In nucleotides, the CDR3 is TGCGCCAGCAGCCTCTCCGGGACACACACCGGGGAGCTGTTTTTT.

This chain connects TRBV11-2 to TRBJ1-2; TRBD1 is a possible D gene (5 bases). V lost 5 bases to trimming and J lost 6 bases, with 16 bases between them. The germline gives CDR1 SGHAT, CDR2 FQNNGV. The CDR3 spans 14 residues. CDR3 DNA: TGTGCCAGCAGCCTGACCAGGGATCAGAATGGCTACACCTTC. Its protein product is CASSLTRDQNGYTF. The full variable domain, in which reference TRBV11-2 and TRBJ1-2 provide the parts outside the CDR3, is EAGVAQSPRYKIIEKRQSVAFWCNPISGHATLYWYQQILGQGPKLLIQFQNNGVVDDSQLPKDRFSAERLKGVDSTLKIQPAKLEDSAVYLCASSLTRDQNGYTFGSGTRLTVV.

DNA for the CDR3: TGTGCCAGCAGCTTAGACGCAGGGGGGTACGAGCAGTACTTC. This encodes CASSLDAGGYEQYF. The V gene is TRBV7-2, the J gene TRBJ2-7; D might be TRBD1 (7 bases). Looked up from germline, CDR1 is SGHTA and CDR2 is FQGNSA. This CDR3 has 14 amino acids. V lost 1 base and J lost 4, with 11 bases in between.

CDR3 nucleotide sequence: TGCGCCAGCAGCCAAGAACTGACAACACCCCCGGGATCTTGGGCTGAAGCTTTCTTT. Encoded protein: CASSQELTTPPGSWAEAFF. V and J are TRBV4-3 and TRBJ1-1; D not certain. Looked up from germline, CDR1 is LGHNA and CDR2 is YSLEER. There are 19 residues in the CDR3. The V end lost 0 bases, the J end lost 6 bases, and 26 bases lay between the germline ends.

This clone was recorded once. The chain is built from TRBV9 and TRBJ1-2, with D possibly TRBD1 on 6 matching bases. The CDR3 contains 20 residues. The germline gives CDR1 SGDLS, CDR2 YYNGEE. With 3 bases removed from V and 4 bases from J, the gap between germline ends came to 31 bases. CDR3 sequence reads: CASSGAPRRLGARTVYGYTF. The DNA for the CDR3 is TGTGCCAGCAGCGGAGCCCCCCGTCGTTTGGGGGCAAGGACCGTCTATGGCTACACCTTC.

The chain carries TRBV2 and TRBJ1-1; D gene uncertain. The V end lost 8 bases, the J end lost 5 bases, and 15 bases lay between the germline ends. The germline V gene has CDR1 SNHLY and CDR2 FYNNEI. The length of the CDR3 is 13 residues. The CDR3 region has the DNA TGTGCCAGCCGGGAAGGAGTAATAACTGAAGCTTTCTTT. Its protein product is CASREGVITEAFF.